The T cell receptor beta chain described here comes from a study of blood T cell repertoires in COVID-19. Study context: From T cells, B-cell-depleted T cells, or PBMCs came the material, which was cDNA or gDNA.

The participants were between 18 and 89 years old and came from about two dozen US areas. In assigning cohorts, the study relied on participant-reported clinical history. The table came from immunoSEQ multiplex PCR; TCRdb's copy has only in-frame clones and leaves some out. Of about 440,000 clones listed, about 90% are singletons. The CDR3 has 15 residues. The trim removed 4 bases at V and 5 bases at J, leaving 8 bases unmatched. Germline assignment: CDR1 LGHDT and CDR2 YNNKEL (reference sequence). This TCR came from a woman aged 18-35 years with acute COVID-19. Material: PBMCs or T cells enriched from blood (not recorded which). The V call is TRBV3-1 (or the pseudogene TRBV3-2), the J call TRBJ2-5, with 9 bases matching TRBD2. CDR3 sequence reads: CASSLGSGGGETQYF. CDR3 coding DNA: TGTGCCAGCAGCCTCGGTAGCGGGGGTGGCGAGACCCAGTACTTC.